This TCR beta chain was sequenced in a study of shared clonotypes between healthy human individuals. Method: immunoSEQ multiplex PCR; TCRdb's copy keeps in-frame clones and lacks some. The profile shows roughly 400,000 clones, 90% to 98% of them singletons. CDR3 length: 14 amino acids. V shed 5 bases and J 6 bases; nucleotides not matched to a gene: 3. Germline-derived CDR1 and CDR2 are SGHKS and YYEKEE (reference sequence). The receptor was derived from a man aged 25 to 45 in good health. Sample: memory CD8+ T cells sorted from blood. Subset indicated: CD45RO+ cells pooled with CCR7-negative TemRA cells. This chain connects TRBV5-5 to TRBJ2-2, with TRBD1 identical over 11 bases. The CDR3 region is CASRGQGAPGELFF. In DNA form, the CDR3 reads TGTGCCAGCAGAGGACAGGGGGCGCCCGGGGAGCTGTTTTTT.